The entry below gives a single T cell receptor beta chain sequence along with its context. What it binds is unknown. Only in-frame clones appear in the TCRdb table, and some are missing; sequencing was by immunoSEQ multiplex PCR. The sample lists over 950,000 clones; approximately 80% were seen once. This CDR3 has 14 residues. Germline V gives CDR1 SGHTA, CDR2 FQGNSA. V gave up 2 bases and J gave up 1 base, with 8 bases separating them. The data are from a study of shared clonotypes between healthy human individuals. The study, taken as a whole, reports: In the sorted subsets, rarefaction showed sequencing was incomplete despite large depth.

V is TRBV7-2 and J is TRBJ1-1, with D hard to call. The receptor was isolated from a man younger than 35 in good health. Some clones in this sample may be carry-over from other donors' samples. Sample: memory CD4+ T cells from PBMCs. Subset: CD45RA-negative fraction. CDR3 in amino acids: CASSLLAWNTEAFF. CDR3 sequence (DNA): TGTGCCAGCAGCTTACTCGCCTGGAACACTGAAGCTTTCTTT.